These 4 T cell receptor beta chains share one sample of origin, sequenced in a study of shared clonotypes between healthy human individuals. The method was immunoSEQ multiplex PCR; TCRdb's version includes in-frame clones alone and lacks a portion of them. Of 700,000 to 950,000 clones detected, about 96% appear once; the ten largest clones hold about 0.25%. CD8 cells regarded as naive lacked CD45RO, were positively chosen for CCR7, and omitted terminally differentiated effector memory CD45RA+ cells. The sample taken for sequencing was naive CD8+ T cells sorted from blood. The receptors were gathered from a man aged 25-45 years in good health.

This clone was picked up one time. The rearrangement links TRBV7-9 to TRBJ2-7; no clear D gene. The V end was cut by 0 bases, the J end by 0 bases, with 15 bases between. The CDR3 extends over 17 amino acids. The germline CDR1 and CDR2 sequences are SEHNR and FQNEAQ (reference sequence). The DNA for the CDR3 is TGTGCCAGCAGCTTAGCCCGTAGACTCCAGAGCTCCTACGAGCAGTACTTC. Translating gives CASSLARRLQSSYEQYF.

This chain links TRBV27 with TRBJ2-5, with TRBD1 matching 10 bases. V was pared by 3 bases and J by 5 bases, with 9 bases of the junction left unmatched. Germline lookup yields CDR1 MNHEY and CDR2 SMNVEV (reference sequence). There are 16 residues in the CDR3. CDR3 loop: CASSFRGQGSRETQYF. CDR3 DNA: TGTGCCAGCAGTTTCAGGGGACAGGGGTCGCGGGAGACCCAGTACTTC.

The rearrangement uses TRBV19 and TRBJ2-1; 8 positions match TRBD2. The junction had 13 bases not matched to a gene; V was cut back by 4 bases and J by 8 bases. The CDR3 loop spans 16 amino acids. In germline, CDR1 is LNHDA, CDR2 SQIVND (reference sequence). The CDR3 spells CASSTLSGMAGDEQFF. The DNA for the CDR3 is TGTGCCAGTAGTACCCTTAGCGGGATGGCAGGGGATGAGCAGTTCTTC.

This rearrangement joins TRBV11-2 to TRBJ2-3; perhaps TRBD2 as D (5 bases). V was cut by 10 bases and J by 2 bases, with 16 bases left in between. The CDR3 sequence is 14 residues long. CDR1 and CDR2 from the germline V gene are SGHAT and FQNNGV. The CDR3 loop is CATCCGPYTDTQYF. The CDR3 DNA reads TGTGCCACCTGTTGCGGGCCCTACACAGATACGCAGTATTTT.